These 17 T cell receptor beta chains came from one sample sequenced in a study of T cells in tuberculosis. The sample's time point: new active TB diagnosis, blood taken before or within 7 days of starting treatment. Libraries were prepared by immunoSEQ multiplex PCR; TCRdb keeps only in-frame clonotypes and omits some of them. The table has under 45,000 clones, around 93% seen once. Sequencing was performed on PBMCs, taken at tuberculosis diagnosis. All receptors come from an adult with tuberculosis.

The chain combines TRBV4-1 with TRBJ1-2, with D unresolved. V lost 4 bases to trimming and J lost 0 bases, with 12 bases between them. The CDR3 is made up of 15 amino acids. Germline CDR1 reads MGHRA; CDR2 reads YSYEKL. The CDR3 nucleotides are TGCGCCAGCAGCCTGGGAGGAGGTCCTAACTATGGCTACACCTTC. Protein product: CASSLGGGPNYGYTF.

V gene TRBV4-3 combines with J gene TRBJ1-4; D is unresolved. Germline CDR1 is LGHNA and CDR2 is YSLEER. The CDR3 contains 15 residues. The ends were cut back, 0 bases at V and 8 bases at J, with 13 bases in the middle. CDR3 coding DNA: TGCGCCAGCAGCCAAGATCGGGCAAGGGAGGAAAAACTGTTTTTT. Amino acids: CASSQDRAREEKLFF.

The gene calls are TRBV28 and TRBJ2-7, with 7 bases identical to TRBD2. Germline loops: CDR1 MDHEN, CDR2 SYDVKM. V shed 1 base, J shed 2 bases, and the junction held 8 bases outside the gene matches. The CDR3 runs 16 residues. CDR3 protein: CASSLSASGPTYEQYV. The CDR3 nucleotides read TGTGCCAGCAGTTTATCTGCTAGCGGCCCGACCTACGAGCAGTACGTC.

This chain uses TRBV29-1 with TRBJ2-3, with unresolved D. From germline, CDR1 is SQVTM and CDR2 ANQGSEA. The ends were cut back, 2 bases at V and 6 bases at J, with 12 bases in the middle. The CDR3 consists of 13 residues. The CDR3 sequence is CSVEPSNGDTQYF. CDR3 coding DNA: TGCAGCGTTGAACCTTCAAACGGGGATACGCAGTATTTT.

The rearrangement uses TRBV6-1 and TRBJ2-5, with TRBD1 matching 9 bases. V was clipped by 6 bases and J by 5 bases; unmatched bases: 7. The germline V gene encodes CDR1 MNHNS and CDR2 SASEGT. This CDR3 spans 14 amino acids. The CDR3 here is CASRMDRGLETQYF. In DNA form, the CDR3 reads TGTGCCAGCAGGATGGACAGGGGCTTGGAGACCCAGTACTTC.

This chain joins TRBV7-8 and TRBJ2-1, with 9 bases identical to TRBD1. The germline CDR1 and CDR2 sequences are SGHVS and FQNEAQ. This CDR3 has 14 residues. J gave up 3 bases and V 4 bases, and 1 base lay outside the gene matches. CDR3 sequence reads: CASSWTGVYNEQFF. The CDR3 bases are TGTGCCAGCAGCTGGACAGGGGTCTACAATGAGCAGTTCTTC.

This clone has a single count. The chain joins TRBV6-5 to TRBJ1-2; a possible D gene is TRBD1 (6 bases). This CDR3 is built from 15 residues. V gave up 4 bases and J gave up 7 bases, with 19 bases separating them. Germline lookup yields CDR1 MNHEY and CDR2 SVGAGI. CDR3 sequence (DNA): TGTGCCAGCAGTTTTTGGGGGGGGCGGAAGGGTGGCTACACCTTC. Its protein is CASSFWGGRKGGYTF.

This chain uses TRBV13 with TRBJ2-6, with D perhaps TRBD1 (6 bases). This CDR3 has 15 residues. Germline V gives CDR1 PRHDT, CDR2 FYEKMQ (reference sequence). Trimming took 7 bases from V and 0 from J, leaving 10 bases between them. CDR3 region: CASKRGNSGANVLTF. CDR3 nucleotide sequence: TGTGCCAGCAAGAGGGGGAACTCTGGGGCCAACGTCCTGACTTTC.

The V gene is TRBV4-3, the J gene TRBJ2-3, with TRBD2 matching 8 bases. After removal of 1 base from V and 3 bases from J, the junction contained 12 bases not matched to a gene. This CDR3 contains 18 residues. CDR1 is LGHNA, CDR2 YSLEER, per germline. The CDR3 coding sequence is TGCGCCAGCAGCCAAGTCCGGGACGGGGGGGCTGGTACAGATACGCAGTATTTT. Its translation is CASSQVRDGGAGTDTQYF.

The chain joins TRBV6-5 to TRBJ1-2; 7 bases match TRBD1. Looked up from germline, CDR1 is MNHEY and CDR2 is SVGAGI. CDR3 size: 12 residues. The trim removed 6 bases at V and 5 bases at J, leaving 3 bases unmatched. CDR3 bases: TGTGCCAGCAGCGACAGGGAATATGGCTACACCTTC. This sequence encodes CASSDREYGYTF.

The chain recombines TRBV7-8 with TRBJ1-2, with TRBD1 matching over 8 bases. CDR1 SGHVS and CDR2 FQNEAQ come from the germline V gene. This CDR3 is 17 amino acids long. Trimming removed 0 bases from V and 3 bases from J; junction bases left unmatched: 9. CDR3 sequence: CASSLALRGQAYYGYTF. As DNA, the CDR3 is TGTGCCAGCAGCTTAGCGCTCCGGGGACAGGCGTACTATGGCTACACCTTC.

The chain recombines TRBV2 with TRBJ2-1, with D tentatively TRBD2 (6 bases). Germline-derived CDR1 and CDR2 are SNHLY and FYNNEI. This CDR3 has 13 residues. The V and J ends lost 4 bases and 15 bases respectively, with 19 bases between them. CDR3 amino acids: CASSVSGVVGRFF. The CDR3 DNA is TGTGCCAGCAGTGTATCGGGGGTGGTTGGGCGGTTCTTC.

V and J are TRBV7-8 and TRBJ2-3; 9 bases fit TRBD2. This CDR3 has 18 amino acids. V lost 1 base, J lost 0 bases, and 8 bases stayed unmatched. Germline CDR1 and CDR2: SGHVS and FQNEAQ. CDR3 coding DNA: TGTGCCAGCAGCTTAGGGGCGTCTAGCGGGGCCAGCACAGATACGCAGTATTTT. Its translation is CASSLGASSGASTDTQYF.

The chain employs TRBV19 and TRBJ1-1; 8 bases are shared with TRBD1. This CDR3 comprises 15 residues. The V gene end was trimmed by 8 bases and the J gene end by 1 base; junction bases not matched to a gene: 9. Germline V gene lookup returns CDR1 LNHDA and CDR2 SQIVND (reference sequence). CDR3 sequence reads: CASRAGGFTNTEAFF. DNA of the CDR3: TGTGCCAGTCGCGCAGGGGGCTTCACGAACACTGAAGCTTTCTTT.

V and J are TRBV5-1 and TRBJ2-6; the match to TRBD1 covers 8 bases. This CDR3 contains 16 residues. Germline V gene sequence: CDR1 SGHRS, CDR2 YFSETQ. The junction had 6 bases not matched to a gene; V was cut back by 4 bases and J by 3 bases. The CDR3: CASSPQGASGANVLTF. The CDR3 DNA follows: TGCGCCAGCAGCCCCCAGGGGGCAAGTGGGGCCAACGTCCTGACTTTC.

This chain links TRBV6-1 with TRBJ1-1; no definite D call. The CDR3 is 13 amino acids. Trimming pared 0 bases from V and 11 bases from J, leaving 13 bases between. The germline gives CDR1 MNHNS, CDR2 SASEGT. This CDR3 is CASSEAPRDWAFF. DNA for the CDR3: TGTGCCAGCAGTGAAGCGCCACGGGATTGGGCTTTCTTT.

This chain joins TRBV5-6 and TRBJ2-7, with 13 bases fitting TRBD2. The CDR3 sequence is 16 residues long. After removal of 9 bases from V and 7 bases from J, the junction contained 16 bases not matched to a gene. Germline CDR1 SGHDT, CDR2 YYEEEE. This CDR3 is CATSPRRLAGGLEQYF. DNA of the CDR3: TGTGCCACTTCCCCCCGTCGACTAGCGGGGGGCTTGGAGCAGTACTTC.